Included here is one TCR beta chain sequence, with context. Enrolment of Seattle patients took place during active infection, and they were followed longitudinally. V gave up 3 bases and J gave up 6 bases, with 13 bases separating them. CDR3 length equals 13 residues. Germline CDR1 is SGDLS and CDR2 is YYNGEE. These data originate in a study of blood T cell repertoires in COVID-19. Study information: Sources were T cells, B-cell-depleted T cells, or PBMCs; the material itself was cDNA or gDNA.

Original processing methods: Using reference gene primer amplification, nucleated cell counts were estimated. Assay: immunoSEQ multiplex PCR; the TCRdb copy retains only in-frame clones and omits some. The V and J calls and clone size were taken over from that table, and D and trimming were inferred from the DNA. The table has 200,000 to 300,000 clones, 85% to 90% seen once. The chain links TRBV9 to TRBJ2-7; D is possibly TRBD1 (5 bases). The clonotype was recovered from a woman in her sixties with COVID-19, enrolled during active disease. Sequencing input: peripheral blood. The CDR3 coding sequence is TGTGCCAGCAGCGCCCTCCAGGGTGGCGAGCAGTACTTC. This translates into CASSALQGGEQYF.